These 29 T cell receptor beta chains were sequenced from one sample in a study of identical twins. One entry per CDR3 protein results from TCRdb running MiXCR on the 5' RACE reads. In the table there are 500,000 to 700,000 distinct CDR3 sequences, under 8.5% of which are singletons. This sample was also put to use in a study of yellow fever vaccine responses in identical twins.

The sequenced material came from PBMCs. These TCRs come from a woman aged 18-30 years in good health.

V gene TRBV4-1 combines with J gene TRBJ2-3, with 8 positions matching TRBD1. Germline values: CDR1 MGHRA, CDR2 YSYEKL. The CDR3 is 14 amino acids. V shed 2 bases, J shed 5 bases, and the junction held 3 bases outside the gene matches. The CDR3 DNA reads TGCGCCAGCAGCCAACGGACAGGGATAGATACGCAGTATTTT. Its protein is CASSQRTGIDTQYF.

The rearrangement uses TRBV7-2 and TRBJ2-2, with unresolved D. In germline, CDR1 is SGHTA, CDR2 FQGNSA. The CDR3 has 13 residues. V lost 5 bases to trimming and J lost 6 bases, with 10 bases between them. The CDR3 sequence is CASSRYTPGELFF. CDR3 bases: TGTGCCAGCAGCCGATATACCCCCGGGGAGCTGTTTTTT.

V gene TRBV7-9 combines with J gene TRBJ2-1; the D gene is possibly TRBD2 (5 bases). CDR1 is SEHNR and CDR2 is FQNEAQ in the germline V gene (reference sequence). This CDR3 has 14 residues. The V end was cut by 3 bases, the J end by 2 bases, with 8 bases between. The CDR3 DNA reads as TGTGCCAGCAGCTTCGGCGGGCCCTACAATGAGCAGTTCTTC. It yields the protein CASSFGGPYNEQFF.

This clonotype was observed many times. The chain couples TRBV5-1 to TRBJ2-5, with TRBD2 as a possible D gene (7 bases). The length of the CDR3 is 14 residues. Germline CDR1 SGHRS, CDR2 YFSETQ. Trimming took off 3 bases at V and 2 bases at J, with 11 bases between the two ends. The CDR3 loop reads CASSSGGAQETQYF. CDR3 DNA sequence: TGCGCCAGCAGCTCGGGGGGCGCTCAAGAGACCCAGTACTTC. The full variable domain, with the rest looked up from reference TRBV5-1 and TRBJ2-5, is KAGVTQTPRYLIKTRGQQVTLSCSPISGHRSVSWYQQTPGQGLQFLFEYFSETQRNKGNFPGRFSGRQFSNSRSEMNVSTLELGDSALYLCASSSGGAQETQYFGPGTRLLVL.

The chain combines TRBV15 with TRBJ2-7; D ambiguous. Germline values: CDR1 LNHNV, CDR2 YYDKDF (reference sequence). The V end lost 5 bases, the J end lost 8 bases, and 31 bases lay between the germline ends. The CDR3 is made up of 18 amino acids. CDR3 residues: CATSPGLMGSPFPLKQYF. DNA for the CDR3: TGTGCCACCAGCCCCGGGTTGATGGGCTCCCCTTTCCCTTTGAAGCAGTACTTC.

The V call is TRBV5-1, the J call TRBJ2-3; 11 nucleotides align to TRBD2. CDR1 SGHRS and CDR2 YFSETQ come from the germline V gene. The CDR3 covers 16 residues. The J segment lost 2 bases and the V segment lost 7 bases, leaving 9 bases of the junction unmatched. Here the CDR3 DNA reads TGCGCCAGCTCCTTAGCGGGAGGGCCTCCCACAGATACGCAGTATTTT. Its protein is CASSLAGGPPTDTQYF.

In this sample, this clonotype turned up many times. The chain is built from TRBV5-1 and TRBJ2-1, with 11 bases identical to TRBD2. CDR3 length: 15 amino acids. Germline lookup yields CDR1 SGHRS and CDR2 YFSETQ. Trimming took 5 bases from V and 8 from J; bases not matched to a gene: 9. The CDR3 sequence: CASSPSSGRFDEQFF. The CDR3 nucleotides read TGCGCCAGCAGTCCTTCTAGCGGGAGGTTCGATGAGCAGTTCTTC. Full variable domain (remainder filled in from reference TRBV5-1 and TRBJ2-1): KAGVTQTPRYLIKTRGQQVTLSCSPISGHRSVSWYQQTPGQGLQFLFEYFSETQRNKGNFPGRFSGRQFSNSRSEMNVSTLELGDSALYLCASSPSSGRFDEQFFGPGTRLTVL.

V usage is TRBV4-1 and J usage is TRBJ2-3, with D uncertain. The CDR3 has 13 amino acids. V was shortened by 1 base and J by 5 bases, with 7 bases between the two germline ends. Germline CDR1 and CDR2: MGHRA and YSYEKL. CDR3 coding DNA: TGCGCCAGCAGCCAAGTCTTCGGAGATACGCAGTATTTT. Translated: CASSQVFGDTQYF.

This clonotype was observed many times. The chain has TRBV27 and TRBJ2-1, with TRBD2 matching 9 bases. Germline assignment: CDR1 MNHEY and CDR2 SMNVEV (reference sequence). The CDR3 covers 14 residues. After removal of 5 bases from V and 9 bases from J, the junction contained 8 bases not matched to a gene. CDR3 coding DNA: TGTGCCAGCAGTATCAATAGCGGGAGAATTGAGCAGTTCTTC. Amino acids: CASSINSGRIEQFF.

This clonotype has more than one count but fewer than ten. The rearrangement uses TRBV12-5 and TRBJ2-1; 13 bases match TRBD2. This CDR3 spans 16 amino acids. V lost 4 bases and J lost 7; bases outside the gene matches: 7. CDR1 and CDR2 (germline): LGHNT, FRNRAP. CDR3 region: CASGSTTSGGGNEQFF. The CDR3 region has the DNA TGTGCTAGTGGTTCGACAACTAGCGGGGGGGGAAATGAGCAGTTCTTC.

The genes are TRBV12-3 or TRBV12-4 and TRBJ2-1; TRBD1 matches at 12 bases. The CDR3 is 14 residues long. V lost 8 bases and J lost 8; bases outside the gene matches: 7. CDR3 sequence (DNA): TGTGCCAGCGACCCGGGACAGGGGGCGGATGAGCAGTTCTTC. Its translation: CASDPGQGADEQFF.

This clonotype showed up many times. The chain links TRBV12-3 or TRBV12-4 to TRBJ2-2; TRBD2 aligns across 10 bases. V dropped 3 bases and J dropped 7; count of bases not matched to a gene: 8. The length of the CDR3 is 16 residues. CDR3 nucleotides: TGTGCCAGCAGTTTTGCCAGCGGGGGGGCTAGCGGGGAGCTGTTTTTT. As protein: CASSFASGGASGELFF.

At least ten counts were recorded for this clonotype. V gene TRBV10-3 combines with J gene TRBJ2-2, with 7 bases aligning to TRBD2. This CDR3 region has 17 residues. CDR1 is ENHRY and CDR2 is SYGVKD in the germline V gene. The junction had 11 bases not matched to a gene; V was cut back by 0 bases and J by 7 bases. In nucleotides, the CDR3 is TGTGCCATCAGTGAGTCGACGAACGGGAGGACCCTCGGGGAGCTGTTTTTT. It encodes CAISESTNGRTLGELFF.

The V gene is TRBV7-9, the J gene TRBJ2-1; unclear D gene. The V gene lost 1 base and the J gene lost 7 bases, with 11 bases spanning the gap. Looked up from germline, CDR1 is SEHNR and CDR2 is FQNEAQ (reference sequence). The CDR3 spans 14 residues. The CDR3 DNA is TGTGCCAGCAGCTTAGGGTACCAAACTAATGAGCAGTTCTTC. This encodes CASSLGYQTNEQFF.

This clonotype showed up many times. The rearrangement uses TRBV3-1 and TRBJ1-6, with 12 positions matching TRBD1. V shed 3 bases, J shed 10 bases, and the junction held 10 bases outside the gene matches. This CDR3 is built from 17 residues. CDR1 LGHDT and CDR2 YNNKEL come from the germline V gene (reference sequence). The CDR3 nucleotides read TGTGCCAGCAGCCAGACCGGGACAGGGGGCAGGGGATCACCCCTCCACTTT. It is translated as CASSQTGTGGRGSPLHF.

This clonotype has more than one count but fewer than ten. The chain links TRBV11-2 to TRBJ1-2; 8 bases line up with TRBD1. This CDR3 is built from 20 residues. Trimming took 5 bases from V and 0 from J; bases not matched to a gene: 20. Germline loops: CDR1 SGHAT, CDR2 FQNNGV. The CDR3 nucleotides read TGTGCCAGCAGCGTAGGGAGGACAGGGTTAATTAGAGGCCCTAACTATGGCTACACCTTC. Residues: CASSVGRTGLIRGPNYGYTF.

There are many counts of this clonotype. The chain joins TRBV20-1 to TRBJ1-2; perhaps TRBD1 as D (6 bases). The germline V gene encodes CDR1 DFQATT and CDR2 SNEGSKA (reference sequence). The CDR3 has 13 amino acids. The V gene lost 4 bases and the J gene lost 4 bases, with 13 bases spanning the gap. The CDR3 DNA sequence: TGCAGTGCTAATCTCGGGACAACCTATGGCTACACCTTC. It translates to CSANLGTTYGYTF.

V and J are TRBV15 and TRBJ2-5; D unresolved. V was pared by 3 bases and J by 9 bases, with 17 bases between. This CDR3 contains 14 residues. Germline CDR1 reads LNHNV; CDR2 reads YYDKDF (reference sequence). CDR3 region: CATSSSQQHRAQYF. DNA for the CDR3: TGTGCCACCAGCAGTTCTCAGCAACACCGTGCCCAGTACTTC.

As DNA, the CDR3 is TGCGCCAGCAGCCTCACTCCGGGGGGAAACACCGGGGAGCTGTTTTTT. Protein sequence: CASSLTPGGNTGELFF. V usage is TRBV4-1 and J usage is TRBJ2-2; 7 bases align to TRBD2. The ends lost 4 bases at V and 2 bases at J; junction bases unmatched: 7. This CDR3 is 16 amino acids long. CDR1 MGHRA and CDR2 YSYEKL come from the germline V gene.

This clonotype was seen a few times. This rearrangement joins TRBV7-9 to TRBJ2-3, with D perhaps TRBD1 or TRBD2 (5 bases each). Trimming took 6 bases from V and 3 from J, leaving 19 bases between them. The CDR3 runs 16 residues. Germline V gene lookup returns CDR1 SEHNR and CDR2 FQNEAQ (reference sequence). This CDR3 is CASSRVGTSETDTQYF. The CDR3 region has the DNA TGTGCCAGCAGTCGAGTAGGGACGTCGGAGACAGATACGCAGTATTTT.

This clonotype appeared a few times. The chain couples TRBV5-1 to TRBJ1-5; TRBD1 aligns across 8 bases. Per the germline V gene, CDR1 is SGHRS and CDR2 is YFSETQ. The CDR3 covers 14 residues. The J segment lost 7 bases and the V segment lost 3 bases, leaving 6 bases of the junction unmatched. As DNA, the CDR3 is TGCGCCAGCAGCTACGGGACAGGCGACCAGCCCCAGCATTTT. Its protein is CASSYGTGDQPQHF.

Many counts were recorded for this clonotype. This chain uses TRBV12-3 or TRBV12-4 with TRBJ1-5; D gene uncertain. Deletions cut 2 bases from V and 6 bases from J, with 8 bases between. The CDR3 length is 13 residues. In DNA, the CDR3 is TGTGCCAGCAGTTTACGAGGGAGTCAGCCCCAGCATTTT. Amino acids: CASSLRGSQPQHF.

The rearrangement joins TRBV5-5 to TRBJ2-2, with D hard to call. Germline V gene data show CDR1 as SGHKS and CDR2 as YYEKEE (reference sequence). The CDR3 consists of 15 residues. V lost 7 bases to trimming and J lost 6 bases, with 19 bases between them. The CDR3, as DNA: TGTGCCAGCGACCCGGACCTTATTGTATCCGGGGAGCTGTTTTTT. Translation gives CASDPDLIVSGELFF.

V usage is TRBV18 and J usage is TRBJ2-7; either TRBD1 or TRBD2 may fit D (5 bases each). The CDR3 loop spans 14 amino acids. V was trimmed by 2 bases and J by 3 bases, leaving 11 bases between them. Germline V lookup: CDR1 KGHSH, CDR2 LQKENI. DNA of the CDR3: TGTGCCAGCTCACCAGGGGCGGGTCACTACGAGCAGTACTTC. Translating gives CASSPGAGHYEQYF.

This clonotype was recorded at least ten times. This rearrangement joins TRBV3-1 to TRBJ2-1, with 7 bases aligning to TRBD1. The germline V gene has CDR1 LGHDT and CDR2 YNNKEL (reference sequence). Trimming cost V 4 bases and J 5 bases; bases outside gene matches: 8. This CDR3 comprises 15 residues. The CDR3 loop reads CASSPPWTGNNEQFF. As DNA, the CDR3 is TGTGCCAGCAGCCCGCCTTGGACAGGTAACAATGAGCAGTTCTTC.

This clonotype came up a few times. This chain uses TRBV7-3 with TRBJ2-1; D possibly matches TRBD1 or TRBD2 (5 bases each). This CDR3 is built from 15 residues. Trimming shortened V by 5 bases and J by 6 bases, and 17 bases separated the two germline ends. Looked up from germline, CDR1 is SGHTA and CDR2 is FQGTGA. CDR3 amino acids: CASSPQLGDGNEQFF. DNA of the CDR3: TGTGCCAGCAGCCCACAGTTGGGGGATGGCAATGAGCAGTTCTTC.

This clonotype was counted ten times or more. The rearrangement joins TRBV27 to TRBJ1-1; D possibly corresponds to TRBD1 (5 bases). V was shortened by 6 bases and J by 1 base, with 15 bases between the two germline ends. The CDR3 has 15 residues. CDR1 and CDR2 (germline): MNHEY, SMNVEV (reference sequence). CDR3 DNA: TGTGCCAGCAGCCAAGGGCAGGGTAGGAACACTGAAGCTTTCTTT. Its protein is CASSQGQGRNTEAFF.

This clonotype occurred a few times. This rearrangement joins TRBV2 to TRBJ2-7; TRBD1 or TRBD2 may be the D gene (7 bases each). The CDR3 spans 17 residues. With 5 bases removed from V and 2 bases from J, the gap between germline ends came to 22 bases. Germline CDR1 reads SNHLY; CDR2 reads FYNNEI. The CDR3 nucleotides are TGTGCCAGCAGTCCTGACGCAGGGGGACTATTAACCTACGAGCAGTACGTC. Its protein is CASSPDAGGLLTYEQYV.

This clonotype was seen many times. The rearrangement links TRBV29-1 to TRBJ1-1; D remains unclear. The CDR3 is made up of 13 amino acids. Germline V gene data show CDR1 as SQVTM and CDR2 as ANQGSEA. V gave up 4 bases and J gave up 4 bases, with 13 bases separating them. CDR3 in DNA: TGCAGCGTTGTTGGGGTTAAGGGCACTGAAGCTTTCTTT. Translation gives CSVVGVKGTEAFF. Full variable domain (remainder filled in from reference TRBV29-1 and TRBJ1-1): SAVISQKPSRDICQRGTSLTIQCQVDSQVTMMFWYRQQPGQSLTLIATANQGSEATYESGFVIDKFPISRPNLTFSTLTVSNMSPEDSSIYLCSVVGVKGTEAFFGQGTRLTVV.